Sequencing of this T cell receptor beta chain was carried out in a study of early T cells in non-severe SARS-CoV-2 infection. Background on the study: Sequencing of bulk RNA from unsorted whole blood was done, without chain pairing.

Broader study findings: VDJdb matching skewed toward anti-spike CD8 responses, missing private and CD4 specificities.

This clonotype has ten or more counts. The antigen is undetermined. The ends were cut back, 6 bases at V and 9 bases at J, with 9 bases in the middle. CDR3 length: 12 amino acids. Germline V lookup: CDR1 MNHNY, CDR2 SVGAGI (reference sequence). The library protocol tagged individual cDNA molecules with unique molecular identifiers. TCRdb re-called the 5' RACE reads with MiXCR, one entry per CDR3 protein. The table has under 40,000 distinct CDR3 sequences, approximately 6.1% seen once. The rearrangement links TRBV6-6 to TRBJ1-6, with D hard to call. This sequence was found in an adult who was a healthcare worker with PCR-confirmed SARS-CoV-2 infection or an uninfected control (not recorded which). Sequencing was carried out using whole blood. In DNA form, the CDR3 reads TGTGCCAGCAGAGGCCAAGTTTCACCCCTCCACTTT. Residues: CASRGQVSPLHF.